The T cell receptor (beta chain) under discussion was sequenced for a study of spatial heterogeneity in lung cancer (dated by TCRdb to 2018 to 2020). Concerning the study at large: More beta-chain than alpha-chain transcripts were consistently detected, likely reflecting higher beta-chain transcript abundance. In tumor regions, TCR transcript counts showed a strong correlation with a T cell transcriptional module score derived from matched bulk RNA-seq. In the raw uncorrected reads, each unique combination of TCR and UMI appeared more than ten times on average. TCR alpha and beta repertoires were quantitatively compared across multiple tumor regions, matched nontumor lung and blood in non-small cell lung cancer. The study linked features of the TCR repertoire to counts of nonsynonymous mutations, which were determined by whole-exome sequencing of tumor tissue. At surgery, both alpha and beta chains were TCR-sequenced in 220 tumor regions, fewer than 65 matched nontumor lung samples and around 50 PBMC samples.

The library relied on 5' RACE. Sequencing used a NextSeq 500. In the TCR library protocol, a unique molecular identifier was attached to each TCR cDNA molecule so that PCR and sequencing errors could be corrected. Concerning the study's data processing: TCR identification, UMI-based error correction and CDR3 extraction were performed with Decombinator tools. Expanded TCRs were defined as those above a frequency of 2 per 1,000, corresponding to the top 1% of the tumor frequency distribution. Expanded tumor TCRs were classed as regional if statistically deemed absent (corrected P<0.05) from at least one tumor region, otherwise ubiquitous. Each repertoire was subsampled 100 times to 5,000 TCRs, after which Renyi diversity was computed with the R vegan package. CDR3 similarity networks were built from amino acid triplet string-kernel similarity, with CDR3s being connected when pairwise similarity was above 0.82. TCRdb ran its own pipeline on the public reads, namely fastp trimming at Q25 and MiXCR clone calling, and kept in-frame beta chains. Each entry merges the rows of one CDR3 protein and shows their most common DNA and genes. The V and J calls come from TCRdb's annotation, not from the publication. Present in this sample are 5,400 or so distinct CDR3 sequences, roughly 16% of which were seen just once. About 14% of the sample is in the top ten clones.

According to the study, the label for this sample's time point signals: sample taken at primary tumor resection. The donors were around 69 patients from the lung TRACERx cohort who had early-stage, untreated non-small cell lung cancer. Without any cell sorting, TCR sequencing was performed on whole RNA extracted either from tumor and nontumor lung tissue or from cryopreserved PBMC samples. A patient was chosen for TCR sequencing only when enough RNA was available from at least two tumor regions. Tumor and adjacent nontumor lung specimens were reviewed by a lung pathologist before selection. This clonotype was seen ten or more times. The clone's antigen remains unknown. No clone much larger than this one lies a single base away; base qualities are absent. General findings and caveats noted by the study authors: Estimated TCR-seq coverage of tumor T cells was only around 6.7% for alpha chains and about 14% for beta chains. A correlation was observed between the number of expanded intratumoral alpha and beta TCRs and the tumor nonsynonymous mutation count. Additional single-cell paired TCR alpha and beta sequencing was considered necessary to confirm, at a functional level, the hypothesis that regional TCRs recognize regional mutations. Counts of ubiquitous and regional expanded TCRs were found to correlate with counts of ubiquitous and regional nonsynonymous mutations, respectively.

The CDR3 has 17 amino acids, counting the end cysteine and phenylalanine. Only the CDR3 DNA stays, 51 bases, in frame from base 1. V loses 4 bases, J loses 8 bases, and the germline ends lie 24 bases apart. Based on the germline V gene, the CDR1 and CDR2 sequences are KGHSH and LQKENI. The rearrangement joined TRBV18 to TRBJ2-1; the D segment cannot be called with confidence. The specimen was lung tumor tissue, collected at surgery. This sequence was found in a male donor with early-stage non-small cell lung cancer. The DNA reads TGTGCCAGCTCACTGTTTCCTAGTACCCGAGAAAACGATGAGCAGTTCTTC. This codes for CASSLFPSTRENDEQFF.